The T cell receptor beta chain described here comes from a study of OX40 agonist ivuxolimab in advanced cancers. The repertoire was sequenced with immunoSEQ multiplex PCR; TCRdb's copy has only in-frame clones and lacks some. The sample carries tens of thousands of clones, approximately 89% recorded once. V dropped 4 bases and J dropped 3; count of bases not matched to a gene: 5. Germline-derived CDR1 and CDR2 are MNHNS and SASEGT. The CDR3 sequence is 15 residues long. For this clone: What it binds is unknown.

Notes on the study in general: Partial responders dosed at 0.1-3.0 mg/kg displayed clonal expansion ranking among the lowest. Mean expanded clone counts were higher in CD8+ than CD4+ T cells.

Sequencing used CD4+ or CD8+ T cells sorted from blood, obtained in a trial of the OX40 agonist ivuxolimab. The chain links TRBV6-1 to TRBJ2-4; 8 bases are shared with TRBD1. This TCR came from an adult with an advanced solid tumor such as melanoma, head and neck, liver or kidney cancer. This CDR3 is CASSAGGQGKNIQYF. The CDR3 nucleotides are TGTGCCAGCAGTGCCGGAGGACAGGGCAAAAACATTCAGTACTTC.